This entry features one T cell receptor beta chain sequence. The V gene's germline CDR1 is SGHAT and CDR2 FQNNGV. The V and J ends lost 5 bases and 6 bases, in that order; junction bases with no gene match: 8. This CDR3 has 15 residues. This sample stems from a study of blood T cell repertoires in COVID-19. Study-wide context: Acute and convalescent COVID-19 specimens originated in the United States, Italy and Spain. PBMCs, B-cell-depleted T cells, or T cells were the source of the cDNA or gDNA that made up the material.

As processed by the authors: Amplification of reference gene primers was used by the study to estimate nucleated cell counts. Repertoires were generated with immunoSEQ multiplex PCR, while TCRdb's copy carries only in-frame clones and drops some. V and J calls and clone size come straight from that table; D and trimming were deduced from the DNA. The data hold some 180,000 clones, with 70% to 85% observed a single time. The chain links TRBV11-2 to TRBJ2-1, with 9 nucleotides matching TRBD1. Sequencing input: peripheral blood. The TCR comes from a human donor in a cohort sampled during active COVID-19. The CDR3 sequence: CASSPDRGGFNEQFF. CDR3 DNA: TGTGCCAGCAGCCCGGACAGGGGAGGTTTCAATGAGCAGTTCTTC.